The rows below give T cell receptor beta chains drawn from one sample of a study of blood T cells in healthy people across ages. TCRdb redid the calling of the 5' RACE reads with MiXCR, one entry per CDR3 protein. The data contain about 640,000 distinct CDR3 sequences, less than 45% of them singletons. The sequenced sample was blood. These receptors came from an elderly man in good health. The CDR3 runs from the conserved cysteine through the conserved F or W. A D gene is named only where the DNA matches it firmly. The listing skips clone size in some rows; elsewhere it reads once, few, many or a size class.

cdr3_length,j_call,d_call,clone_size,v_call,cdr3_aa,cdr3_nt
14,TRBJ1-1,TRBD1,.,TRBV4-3,CASSQADRVGEAFF,TGCGCCAGCAGCCAAGCTGACAGGGTAGGGGAAGCTTTCTTT
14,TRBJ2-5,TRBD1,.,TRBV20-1,CSAGRDRIQETQYF,TGCAGTGCTGGCCGGGACAGGATCCAAGAGACCCAGTACTTC
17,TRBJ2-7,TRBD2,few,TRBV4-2,CASSQDFSGGNSYEQYF,TGTGCCAGCAGCCAAGATTTTTCGGGAGGGAACAGCTACGAGCAGTACTTC
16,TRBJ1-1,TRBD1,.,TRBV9,CASSVGTGGTRTEAFF,TGTGCCAGCAGCGTAGGAACAGGGGGGACGAGGACTGAAGCTTTCTTT
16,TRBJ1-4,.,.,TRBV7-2,CASSLWGDATNEKLFF,TGTGCCAGCAGCCTTTGGGGGGATGCAACTAATGAAAAACTGTTTTTT
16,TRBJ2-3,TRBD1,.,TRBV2,CASTADRQGGTDTQYF,TGTGCCAGCACGGCGGACAGACAGGGGGGCACAGATACGCAGTATTTT
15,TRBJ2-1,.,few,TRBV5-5,CASSLEGALYNEQFF,TGTGCCAGCAGTTTAGAGGGAGCTTTATACAATGAGCAGTTCTTC
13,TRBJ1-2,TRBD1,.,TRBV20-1,CSARLQGADGYTF,TGCAGTGCACGCCTCCAGGGGGCGGATGGCTACACCTTC
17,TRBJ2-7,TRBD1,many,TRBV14,CASSPRTGMSSYNEQYF,TGTGCCAGCAGCCCCCGGACAGGGATGAGCTCCTACAATGAGCAGTACTTC
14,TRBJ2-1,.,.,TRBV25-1,CASRTGGPGNEQFF,TGTGCCAGCAGGACGGGGGGCCCCGGCAATGAGCAGTTCTTC
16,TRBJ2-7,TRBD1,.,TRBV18,CASSPKDRGYPYEQYF,TGTGCCAGCTCACCGAAGGACAGGGGGTACCCCTACGAGCAGTACTTC
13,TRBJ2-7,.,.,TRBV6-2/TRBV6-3,CASKRPGPYEQYF,TGTGCCAGCAAGCGTCCAGGCCCCTACGAGCAGTACTTC
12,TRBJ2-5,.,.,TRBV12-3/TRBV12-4,CASSRGPETQYF,TGTGCCAGCAGCCGGGGGCCGGAGACCCAGTACTTC
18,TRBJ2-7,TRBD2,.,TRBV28,CASSLYGTSGRWRHEQYF,TGTGCCAGCAGTTTATACGGGACTAGCGGCCGTTGGAGGCACGAGCAGTACTTC
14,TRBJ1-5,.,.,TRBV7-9,CASSTTQGNQPQHF,TGTGCCAGCAGCACGACTCAGGGGAATCAGCCCCAGCATTTT
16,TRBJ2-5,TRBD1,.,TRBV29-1,CSVEDPGQGFEETQYF,TGCAGCGTTGAAGATCCCGGACAGGGCTTTGAAGAGACCCAGTACTTC
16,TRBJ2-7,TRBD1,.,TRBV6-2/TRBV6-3,CASSRQTGDGFYEQYF,TGTGCCAGCAGTCGCCAGACAGGGGACGGTTTTTACGAGCAGTACTTC
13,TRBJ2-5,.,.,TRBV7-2,CASSPPGGHEQHF,TGTGCCAGCAGCCCTCCTGGGGGGCATGAGCAGCACTTC
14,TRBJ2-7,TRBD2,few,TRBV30,CAWSISGGGYEQYF,TGTGCCTGGAGTATTAGCGGGGGGGGCTACGAGCAGTACTTC
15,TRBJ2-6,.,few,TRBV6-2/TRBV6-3,CASSTEGAGANVLTF,TGTGCCAGCAGTACCGAGGGCGCCGGGGCCAACGTCCTGACTTTC
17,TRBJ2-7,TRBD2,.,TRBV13,CASSVGTSGRSSYEQYF,TGTGCCAGCAGCGTAGGGACTAGCGGGAGGAGCTCCTACGAGCAGTACTTC
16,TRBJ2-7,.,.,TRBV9,CASSAEDRPINYEQYF,TGTGCCAGCAGCGCCGAGGACCGCCCTATAAACTACGAGCAGTACTTC
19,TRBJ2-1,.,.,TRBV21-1,CASSKNEHTKRDFYNEQFF,TGTGCCAGCAGCAAAAACGAACATACCAAGCGGGACTTCTACAATGAGCAGTTCTTC
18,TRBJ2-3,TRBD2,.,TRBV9,CASSGRRTSGKGGDTQYF,TGTGCCAGCAGCGGACGGAGGACTAGCGGGAAGGGTGGAGATACGCAGTATTTT
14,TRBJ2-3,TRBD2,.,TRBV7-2,CASSSQSLAVTQYF,TGTGCCAGCAGCTCACAGTCACTAGCGGTCACGCAGTATTTT
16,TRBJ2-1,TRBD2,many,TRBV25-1,CASTPFSGRGSNEQFF,TGTGCCAGCACTCCCTTTAGCGGGAGGGGGAGCAATGAGCAGTTCTTC
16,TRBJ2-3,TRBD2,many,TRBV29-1,CSVEDSQRGYTDTQYF,TGCAGCGTTGAAGATTCCCAGCGGGGGTACACAGATACGCAGTATTTT
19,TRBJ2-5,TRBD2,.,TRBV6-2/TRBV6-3,CASSSDRIAGGLLGETQYF,TGTGCCAGCAGCTCCGACCGAATAGCGGGGGGGCTACTCGGGGAGACCCAGTACTTC
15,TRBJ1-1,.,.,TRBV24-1,CATSDPAAGNTETFF,TGTGCCACCAGTGACCCGGCTGCAGGGAACACTGAAACTTTCTTT
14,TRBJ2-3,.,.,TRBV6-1,CASIHRGDTDTQYF,TGTGCCAGCATCCACCGGGGAGACACAGATACGCAGTATTTT
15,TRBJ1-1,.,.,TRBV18,CASSQDIRLNTEAFF,TGTGCCAGCTCACAAGACATCCGATTGAACACTGAAGCTTTCTTT
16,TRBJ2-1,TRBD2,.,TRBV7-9,CASSSQTSGLNNEQLF,TGTGCCAGCAGCTCCCAGACTAGCGGGTTAAACAATGAGCAGTTGTTC
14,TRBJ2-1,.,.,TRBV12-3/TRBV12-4,CASSLRRGQETQFF,TGTGCCAGCAGTCTCCGACGGGGACAAGAGACCCAGTTCTTC
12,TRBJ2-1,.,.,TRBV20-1,CSARVGAQTQFF,TGCAGTGCTAGAGTGGGGGCACAGACCCAGTTCTTC
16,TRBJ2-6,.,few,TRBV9,CASSHPLATGANVLTF,TGTGCCAGCAGCCACCCGCTAGCGACTGGGGCCAACGTCCTGACTTTC
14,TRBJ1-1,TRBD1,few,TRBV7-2,CASSLTRGRTEAFF,TGTGCCAGCAGCTTAACCAGGGGGCGTACTGAAGCTTTCTTT
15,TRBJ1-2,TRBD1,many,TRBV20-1,CSAYQHRGQIYGYTF,TGCAGTGCTTATCAACACAGGGGGCAAATCTATGGCTACACCTTC
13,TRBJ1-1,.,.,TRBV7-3,CASSSDRNTGAFF,TGTGCCAGCAGCTCAGACAGGAACACTGGAGCTTTCTTT
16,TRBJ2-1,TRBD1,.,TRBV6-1,CASSEPNRGRLNEQFF,TGTGCCAGCAGTGAACCGAACAGGGGGCGCCTCAATGAGCAGTTCTTC
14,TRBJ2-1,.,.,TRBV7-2,CASSLGGVGSEQFF,TGTGCCAGCAGCTTAGGTGGGGTAGGCAGTGAGCAGTTCTTC
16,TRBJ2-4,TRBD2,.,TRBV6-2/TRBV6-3,CASSYRAGVAKNIQYF,TGTGCCAGCAGTTACCGGGCGGGAGTAGCCAAAAACATTCAGTACTTC
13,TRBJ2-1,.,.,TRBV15,CATSRDLGNEQFF,TGTGCCACCAGCAGAGATTTAGGTAATGAGCAGTTCTTC
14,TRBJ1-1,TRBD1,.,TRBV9,CASSGQGRESEAFF,TGTGCCAGCAGCGGACAGGGAAGAGAGTCTGAAGCTTTCTTT
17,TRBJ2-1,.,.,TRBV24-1,CATSDLRGDTFYNEQFF,TGTGCCACCAGTGATTTGCGAGGGGATACCTTCTACAATGAGCAGTTCTTC
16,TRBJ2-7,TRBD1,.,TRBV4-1,CASSHKGDRGRYEQYF,TGCGCCAGCAGCCATAAAGGGGACAGGGGAAGGTACGAGCAGTACTTC
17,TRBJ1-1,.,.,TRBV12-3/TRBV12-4,CASSFLSVGQRSTEAFF,TGTGCCAGCAGTTTCCTTAGTGTCGGGCAAAGGAGCACTGAAGCTTTCTTT
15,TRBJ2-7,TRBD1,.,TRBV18,CASSLQGAPAYEQYF,TGTGCCAGCTCATTACAGGGGGCCCCGGCCTACGAGCAGTACTTC
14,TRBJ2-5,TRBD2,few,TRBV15,CATSRGGGQETQYF,TGTGCCACCAGCAGAGGGGGGGGACAAGAGACCCAGTACTTC
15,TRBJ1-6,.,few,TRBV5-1,CASSVDSSYNSPLHF,TGCGCCAGCAGCGTGGACAGCTCCTATAATTCACCCCTCCACTTT
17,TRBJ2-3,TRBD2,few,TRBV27,CASSLSLASGSTDTQYF,TGTGCCAGCAGTTTATCGTTGGCTAGCGGTAGCACAGATACGCAGTATTTT